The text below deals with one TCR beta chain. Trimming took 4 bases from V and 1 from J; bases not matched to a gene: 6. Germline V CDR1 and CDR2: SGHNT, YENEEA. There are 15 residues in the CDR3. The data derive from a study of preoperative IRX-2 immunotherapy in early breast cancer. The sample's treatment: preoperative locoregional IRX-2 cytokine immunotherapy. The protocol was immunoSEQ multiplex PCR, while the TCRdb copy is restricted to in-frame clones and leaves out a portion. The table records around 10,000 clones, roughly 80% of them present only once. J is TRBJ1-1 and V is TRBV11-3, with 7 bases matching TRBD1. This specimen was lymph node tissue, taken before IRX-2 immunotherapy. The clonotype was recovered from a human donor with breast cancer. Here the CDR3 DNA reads TGTGCCAGCAGCTCAACAGGGGTGGGGAACACTGAAGCTTTCTTT. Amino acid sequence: CASSSTGVGNTEAFF. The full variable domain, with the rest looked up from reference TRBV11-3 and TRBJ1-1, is EAGVVQSPRYKIIEKKQPVAFWCNPISGHNTLYWYLQNLGQGPELLIRYENEEAVDDSQLPKDRFSAERLKGVDSTLKIQPAELGDSAVYLCASSSTGVGNTEAFFGQGTRLTVV.